This T cell receptor (beta chain) was obtained from a study of blood T cell repertoires in COVID-19. As for the study in general: The origin of the acute and convalescent COVID-19 samples was the United States, Italy and Spain.

Original methodology: Estimation of nucleated cell counts was performed using reference gene primer amplification. The protocol was immunoSEQ multiplex PCR, while the TCRdb copy is restricted to in-frame clones and leaves out a portion. The DNA was the basis for D and trimming; V, J and clone size are from that table. Among about 260,000 clones listed, more than 75% were seen once. V gave up 2 bases and J gave up 6 bases; unmatched junction bases: 4. Germline-derived CDR1 and CDR2 are SGHRS and YFSETQ. This CDR3 region has 14 residues. Material for sequencing was peripheral blood. The chain is built from TRBV5-1 and TRBJ1-4; TRBD1 agrees at 7 bases. The source of this sequence is a woman in her 40s who had recovered from COVID-19. The CDR3 nucleotides read TGCGCCAGCAGCTTACAGGGGTTGGATGAAAAACTGTTTTTT. It codes for CASSLQGLDEKLFF.